The clone carrying this T cell receptor beta chain was counted at least ten times. CDR3 length equals 17 residues. The V end was cut by 2 bases, the J end by 4 bases, with 19 bases between. Germline assignment: CDR1 MGHRA and CDR2 YSYEKL. TCRdb re-derived calls from the 5' RACE reads in MiXCR, one entry per CDR3 protein. Among around 370,000 distinct CDR3 sequences listed, roughly 9% were seen once. The record originates from a study of identical twins. V usage is TRBV4-1 and J usage is TRBJ2-3; weak D call: TRBD2 (6 bases). Sample: naive T cells sorted from blood. This TCR derives from a woman aged 45-59 years in good health. CDR3 in DNA: TGCGCCAGCAGCCAACTTCCCCCGGCCCGGAGGGCAGATACGCAGTATTTT. Its translation: CASSQLPPARRADTQYF.